The T cell receptor beta chain under discussion was sequenced for a study of blood T cell repertoires in COVID-19. Background on the study: Donors in the United States, Italy and Spain gave samples during acute or convalescent COVID-19. PBMCs, B-cell-depleted T cells, or T cells were the source of the cDNA or gDNA that made up the material.

Only in-frame clones appear in the TCRdb table, and some are missing; sequencing was by immunoSEQ multiplex PCR. The sample comprises approximately 280,000 clones, 75% to 90% of which are singletons, and 2% to 2.5% rests with the top ten. The CDR3 length is 13 residues. The germline gives CDR1 GTSNPN, CDR2 SVGIG (reference sequence). The V segment lost 5 bases and the J segment 5 bases; nucleotides outside the gene matches: 6. The sample comprised peripheral blood. This TCR was sampled from a man between 50 and 59 years old with acute or convalescent COVID-19. The chain combines TRBV30 with TRBJ2-5; 9 nucleotides align to TRBD1. CDR3 in DNA: TGTGCCTGGGATACAGGGGGCGCGGAGACCCAGTACTTC. It encodes CAWDTGGAETQYF.